This T cell receptor beta chain derives from a study of blood T cell repertoires in COVID-19. About the study: From T cells, B-cell-depleted T cells, or PBMCs came the material, which was cDNA or gDNA.

Across over 20 US areas, participants ranged in age from 18 to 89 years. Participant-given clinical history determined each cohort assignment. As handled by the study authors: Amplification from reference gene primers served as the basis for estimated nucleated cell counts. The table came from immunoSEQ multiplex PCR; TCRdb's copy has only in-frame clones and leaves some out. Clonal size and the V and J genes are those of that table, whereas D and trimming came from the DNA. The table lists 220,000 or so clones, about four fifths of them singletons, with 5.5% to 7.5% in the top ten. J gave up 10 bases and V 3 bases, and 11 bases lay outside the gene matches. The germline gives CDR1 KGHSH, CDR2 LQKENI. The length of the CDR3 is 15 residues.

Sequencing was performed on PBMCs or T cells enriched from blood (not recorded which). This sequence joins TRBV18 and TRBJ2-1; TRBD1 matches 8 bases. The TCR sequence derives from a woman aged 40 to 50 who had recovered from COVID-19. CDR3 sequence: CASSPVGQGAREQFF. DNA of the CDR3: TGTGCCAGCTCACCGGTCGGGCAGGGGGCTAGGGAGCAGTTCTTC.